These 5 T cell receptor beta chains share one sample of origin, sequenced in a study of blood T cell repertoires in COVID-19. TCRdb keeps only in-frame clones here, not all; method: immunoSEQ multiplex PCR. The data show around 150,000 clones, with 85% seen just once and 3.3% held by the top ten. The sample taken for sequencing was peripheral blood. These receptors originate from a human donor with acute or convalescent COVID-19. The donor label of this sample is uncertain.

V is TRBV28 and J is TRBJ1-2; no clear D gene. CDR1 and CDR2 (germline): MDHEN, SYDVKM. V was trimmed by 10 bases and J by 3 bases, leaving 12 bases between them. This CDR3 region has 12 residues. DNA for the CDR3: TGTGCCACCATCCAGAGGGACTATGGCTACACCTTC. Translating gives CATIQRDYGYTF.

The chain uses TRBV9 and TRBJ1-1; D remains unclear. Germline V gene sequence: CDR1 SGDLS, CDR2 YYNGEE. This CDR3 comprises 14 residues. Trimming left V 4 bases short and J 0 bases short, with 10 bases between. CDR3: CASSPLVMNTEAFF. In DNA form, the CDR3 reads TGTGCCAGCAGCCCCTTAGTTATGAACACTGAAGCTTTCTTT.

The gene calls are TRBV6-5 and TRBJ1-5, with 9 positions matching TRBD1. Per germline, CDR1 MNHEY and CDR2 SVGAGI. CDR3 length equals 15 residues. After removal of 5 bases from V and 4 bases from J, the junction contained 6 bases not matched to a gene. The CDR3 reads CASSPTGGGNQPQHF. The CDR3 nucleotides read TGTGCCAGCAGTCCGACAGGGGGGGGGAATCAGCCCCAGCATTTT.

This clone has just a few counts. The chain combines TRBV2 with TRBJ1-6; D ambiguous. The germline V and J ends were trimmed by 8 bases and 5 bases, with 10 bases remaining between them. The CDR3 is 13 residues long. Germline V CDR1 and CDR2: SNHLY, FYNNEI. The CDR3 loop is CASSITDNSPLHF. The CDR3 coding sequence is TGTGCCAGCTCGATCACGGATAATTCACCCCTCCACTTT. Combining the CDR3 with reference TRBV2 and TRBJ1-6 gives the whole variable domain EPEVTQTPSHQVTQMGQEVILRCVPISNHLYFYWYRQILGQKVEFLVSFYNNEISEKSEIFDDQFSVERPDGSNFTLKIRSTKLEDSAMYFCASSITDNSPLHFGNGTRLTVT.

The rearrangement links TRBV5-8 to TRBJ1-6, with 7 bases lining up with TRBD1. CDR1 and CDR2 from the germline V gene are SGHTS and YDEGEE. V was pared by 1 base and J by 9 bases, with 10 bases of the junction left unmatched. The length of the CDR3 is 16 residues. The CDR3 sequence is CASSLWGQRVVSPLHF. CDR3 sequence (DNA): TGTGCCAGCAGCTTGTGGGGACAGAGGGTAGTTTCACCCCTCCACTTT.